This T cell receptor (beta chain) was sequenced for a study of a mutant IDH1 vaccine in newly diagnosed glioma. Here immunoSEQ multiplex PCR was the method, and the copy in TCRdb shows in-frame clones only, minus some. The sample records some 55,000 clones, more than 80% being singletons. J gave up 5 bases and V 8 bases, and 4 bases lay outside the gene matches. The CDR3 has 12 residues. Germline CDR1 is SNHLY and CDR2 is FYNNEI. Time point given: week 5, during vaccination. The content of each vaccine dose was 300 ug of mutant IDH1 20-mer peptide, and topical imiquimod accompanied it. Remarks on this clone: Antigen unknown.

V usage is TRBV2 and J usage is TRBJ1-2; 8 bases align to TRBD1. This receptor was identified in a woman aged 40 to 49 with glioma. The material sequenced was PBMCs, taken from a glioma patient whose treatment included an IDH1 peptide vaccine. DNA of the CDR3: TGTGCCAGCTCTACAGGGGGATATGGCTACACCTTC. Amino acid sequence: CASSTGGYGYTF.